What follows are 28 T cell receptor beta chains derived from one specimen sequenced in a study of regulatory T cells in long-lasting Graves disease (dated by TCRdb to 2020 to 2023). The time point label for this specimen denotes: newly diagnosed GD, antithyroid drugs for less than 3 months. For both TCR sequencing and RNA sequencing, RNA was extracted from PBMCs using TRIzol. Libraries were made using multiplex PCR. Sequencing used an Illumina HiSeq 4000. To build TCR beta libraries, CDR3 regions were amplified by Arm-PCR using iRepertoire HTBI primers. TCRdb itself trimmed the public reads at Q25 with fastp, ran MiXCR and retained productive beta chains. Under each unique CDR3 protein, matching rows form one entry showing the most common genes and DNA. The sample records 360,000 or so distinct CDR3 sequences, about a sixth of which are singletons. 20% to 25% of the sample is taken by the ten largest.

This sample also appeared in a second study, on T cells in Graves' hyperthyroidism and ophthalmopathy.

Sequencing was performed on peripheral blood mononuclear cells (PBMCs), taken at new diagnosis, from a patient treated with antithyroid drugs. The receptor set was obtained from a woman between 18 and 30 years old with Graves disease. Donor details come from another sample of the same person, matched by shared clones.

This clonotype came up many times. V usage is TRBV20-1 and J usage is TRBJ2-3; either TRBD1 or TRBD2 may fit D (6 bases each). V shed 0 bases and J shed 1 base, with 14 bases lying between them. The length of the CDR3 is 16 residues. In germline, CDR1 is DFQATT, CDR2 SNEGSKA (reference sequence). The CDR3 reads CSARDGSRGGTDTQYF. DNA of the CDR3: TGCAGTGCTAGAGATGGGTCGAGGGGGGGCACAGATACGCAGTATTTT.

The rearrangement joins TRBV15 to TRBJ1-1; D is possibly TRBD1 (6 bases). Germline V lookup: CDR1 LNHNV, CDR2 YYDKDF (reference sequence). This CDR3 region has 14 residues. Trimming left V 0 bases short and J 5 bases short, with 10 bases between. This CDR3 is CATSRDLRGTEAFF. The CDR3 DNA reads as TGTGCCACCAGCAGAGATCTCAGGGGAACTGAAGCTTTCTTT.

In its sample, this clonotype was seen many times. The chain carries TRBV3-1 and TRBJ2-5, with 7 bases lining up with TRBD2. V trimming: 3 bases; J trimming: 2 bases; junction bases outside the gene matches: 9. There are 16 residues in the CDR3. Germline V lookup: CDR1 LGHDT, CDR2 YNNKEL (reference sequence). For the CDR3, the DNA is TGTGCCAGCAGCCATTTACAGCGGGGTCCACAAGAGACCCAGTACTTC. Its translation: CASSHLQRGPQETQYF.

This clonotype was seen many times. The chain has TRBV2 and TRBJ2-6, with 7 bases identical to TRBD1. The CDR3 extends over 17 amino acids. Germline V gives CDR1 SNHLY, CDR2 FYNNEI. V was clipped by 6 bases and J by 0 bases; unmatched bases: 8. The CDR3 region is CASRSDRRDSGANVLTF. The CDR3 nucleotides are TGTGCCAGCAGATCGGACAGGAGAGACTCTGGGGCCAACGTCCTGACTTTC. The entire variable domain, with the rest obtained from reference TRBV2 and TRBJ2-6, is as follows: EPEVTQTPSHQVTQMGQEVILRCVPISNHLYFYWYRQILGQKVEFLVSFYNNEISEKSEIFDDQFSVERPDGSNFTLKIRSTKLEDSAMYFCASRSDRRDSGANVLTFGAGSRLTVL.

This clonotype was detected many times. The chain combines TRBV18 with TRBJ2-6, with no clear D. V was pared by 2 bases and J by 2 bases, with 4 bases between. In germline, CDR1 is KGHSH, CDR2 LQKENI. The CDR3 has 14 amino acids. The CDR3 here is CASSPSAGANVLTF. The CDR3 bases are TGTGCCAGCTCACCATCTGCTGGGGCCAACGTCCTGACTTTC.

This clonotype was seen at least ten times. This chain uses TRBV7-9 with TRBJ2-3; TRBD2 might be the D (7 bases). The CDR3 covers 15 residues. V lost 5 bases, J lost 4 bases, and 16 bases lay in between. In germline, CDR1 is SEHNR, CDR2 FQNEAQ (reference sequence). As DNA, the CDR3 is TGTGCCAGCAGCAATAAGGGGGGGGCTGCAGATACGCAGTATTTT. It specifies CASSNKGGAADTQYF.

This clonotype was counted many times. The chain links TRBV5-5 to TRBJ2-7; D is unresolved. The CDR3 totals 13 residues. CDR1 and CDR2 from the germline V gene are SGHKS and YYEKEE (reference sequence). With 0 bases removed from V and 2 bases from J, the gap between germline ends came to 6 bases. The DNA for the CDR3 is TGTGCCAGCAGCTTGGACAATACCTACGAGCAGTACTTC. Its translation: CASSLDNTYEQYF.

The chain employs TRBV7-9 and TRBJ1-1; D call uncertain. The V gene's germline CDR1 is SEHNR and CDR2 FQNEAQ (reference sequence). This CDR3 spans 15 amino acids. V lost 1 base to trimming and J lost 0 bases, with 9 bases between them. CDR3 protein: CASSLVSAMNTEAFF. The CDR3 coding sequence is TGTGCCAGCAGCTTAGTTTCGGCCATGAACACTGAAGCTTTCTTT. Complete variable domain (other parts from reference TRBV7-9 and TRBJ1-1): DTGVSQNPRHKITKRGQNVTFRCDPISEHNRLYWYRQTLGQGPEFLTYFQNEAQLEKSRLLSDRFSAERPKGSFSTLEIQRTEQGDSAMYLCASSLVSAMNTEAFFGQGTRLTVV.

This clonotype was seen many times. The chain couples TRBV5-6 to TRBJ2-5, with 14 bases fitting TRBD2. The trim removed 1 base at V and 2 bases at J, leaving 10 bases unmatched. The CDR3 contains 19 residues. CDR1 is SGHDT, CDR2 YYEEEE, per germline. In DNA form, the CDR3 reads TGTGCCAGCAGCTTGAATCGCGGACTAGCGGGGGGTATACAAGAGACCCAGTACTTC. Translating it yields CASSLNRGLAGGIQETQYF.

The rearrangement links TRBV6-2 or TRBV6-3 to TRBJ2-5; D remains unclear. The CDR3 sequence is 14 residues long. The V end was cut by 4 bases, the J end by 0 bases, with 9 bases between. CDR1 MNHEY and CDR2 SVGEGT come from the germline V gene. The CDR3 DNA follows: TGTGCCAGCAGTTTCCGCCCCTACCAAGAGACCCAGTACTTC. It is translated as CASSFRPYQETQYF.

Notes on this clonotype: A far bigger clonotype differs at one base, so this is likely a read error. The gene calls are TRBV12-3 or TRBV12-4 and TRBJ2-4; 11 positions match TRBD2. The CDR3 is made up of 16 amino acids. The ends lost 6 bases at V and 13 bases at J; junction bases unmatched: 17. The CDR3 nucleotides are TGTGCCAGCAGGCAAACTACTAGCGGGGGCTACAATGAGCAGTACTTC. Protein product: CASRQTTSGGYNEQYF.

The gene calls are TRBV11-2 and TRBJ2-2; weak D call: TRBD2 (5 bases). Germline assignment: CDR1 SGHAT and CDR2 FQNNGV. The CDR3 runs to 16 residues. Trimming removed 9 bases at V and 6 bases at J, with 23 bases between. The CDR3 coding sequence is TGTGCCAGTAGCGAAACAGTTAATGGCCCCGCCGGGGAGCTGTTTTTT. Translated: CASSETVNGPAGELFF.

This clonotype came up many times. This chain uses TRBV3-1 with TRBJ2-1; D assignment may be TRBD1 or TRBD2 (5 bases each). The CDR3 is 17 amino acids. V was pared by 1 base and J by 9 bases, with 22 bases between. Germline assignment: CDR1 LGHDT and CDR2 YNNKEL (reference sequence). As DNA, the CDR3 is TGTGCCAGCAGCCAAGTAGGGTCGGGGCCCCGGGCTAGTGAGCAGTTCTTC. Amino acids: CASSQVGSGPRASEQFF.

This clonotype was seen many times. The chain joins TRBV6-1 to TRBJ1-1; D possibly corresponds to TRBD1 (5 bases). The germline V gene encodes CDR1 MNHNS and CDR2 SASEGT. V was cut by 4 bases and J by 11 bases, with 17 bases left in between. The CDR3 is 13 residues long. DNA of the CDR3: TGTGCCAGCAGTGGCCCGGGGGGACCCGGTGCTTTCTTT. This codes for CASSGPGGPGAFF.

This clonotype was counted at least ten times. The gene calls are TRBV2 and TRBJ1-1, with D perhaps matching TRBD1 (5 bases). CDR1 and CDR2 from the germline V gene are SNHLY and FYNNEI. This CDR3 has 15 amino acids. V shed 2 bases and J shed 4 bases, with 14 bases lying between them. The DNA of the CDR3 is TGTGCCAGCAGTGAACTGGGGGGGGTCGGCACTGAAGCTTTCTTT. Its protein is CASSELGGVGTEAFF.

This clonotype showed up many times. J is TRBJ2-1 and V is TRBV12-3 or TRBV12-4; D possibly corresponds to TRBD2 (6 bases). The ends were cut back, 7 bases at V and 7 bases at J, with 11 bases in the middle. The CDR3 consists of 12 residues. The CDR3 region has the DNA TGTGCCAGCAAAACCGGGGGAAATGAGCAGTTCTTC. Its translation: CASKTGGNEQFF.

This clonotype was observed many times. V and J are TRBV27 and TRBJ2-5; no firm D call. V lost 4 bases and J 2 bases, leaving 8 bases between the germline ends. Per germline, CDR1 MNHEY and CDR2 SMNVEV (reference sequence). The CDR3 length is 13 residues. Here the CDR3 reads CASSSYVQETQYF. DNA of the CDR3: TGTGCCAGCAGTTCATATGTTCAAGAGACCCAGTACTTC.

The chain recombines TRBV29-1 with TRBJ1-1, with 8 nucleotides matching TRBD1. Germline trimming cut 4 bases from V and 4 bases from J; bases unmatched to any gene: 5. The CDR3 contains 13 residues. Germline V gives CDR1 SQVTM, CDR2 ANQGSEA. The CDR3 sequence: CSVAAGGITEAFF. CDR3 DNA: TGCAGCGTTGCGGCAGGGGGCATCACTGAAGCTTTCTTT.

This clonotype was observed many times. The chain employs TRBV7-8 and TRBJ2-1, with D unresolved. V shed 1 base and J shed 3 bases, with 7 bases lying between them. The CDR3 runs 14 residues. CDR1 is SGHVS, CDR2 FQNEAQ, per germline. CDR3 region: CASSLEADYNEQFF. The CDR3 coding sequence is TGTGCCAGCAGCTTAGAGGCAGACTACAATGAGCAGTTCTTC. Using reference TRBV7-8 and TRBJ2-1 for the parts outside the CDR3, the full variable domain is GAGVSQSPRYKVAKRGQDVALRCDPISGHVSLFWYQQALGQGPEFLTYFQNEAQLDKSGLPSDRFFAERPEGSVSTLKIQRTQQEDSAVYLCASSLEADYNEQFFGPGTRLTVL.

Notes on this clonotype: Germline is not matched at one junction end, which may reflect a read error. The chain uses TRBV2 and TRBJ1-2; 10 nucleotides align to TRBD1. The CDR3 is 15 residues long. Per germline, CDR1 SNHLY and CDR2 FYNNEI. CDR3 DNA sequence: TGTGCCAACAGTGAAGACCGGGACAGGGGACGAAGCTACACCTTC. This sequence encodes CANSEDRDRGRSYTF.

This clonotype was counted at least ten times. V and J are TRBV18 and TRBJ2-4; TRBD2 is a possible D gene (6 bases). CDR1 is KGHSH and CDR2 is LQKENI in the germline V gene. CDR3 length: 12 amino acids. V was cut by 6 bases and J by 8 bases, with 11 bases left in between. CDR3 residues: CASSPSGDIQYF. The CDR3 nucleotides read TGTGCCAGCTCGCCGTCGGGGGACATTCAGTACTTC.

This clonotype came up many times. This chain connects TRBV28 to TRBJ2-6; weak D call: TRBD1 (6 bases). Trimming cost V 4 bases and J 4 bases, with 8 bases left between them. This CDR3 comprises 14 residues. Germline V lookup: CDR1 MDHEN, CDR2 SYDVKM. The CDR3 nucleotides read TGTGCCAGCAGTTGGGGGCCCGGGGCCAACGTCCTGACTTTC. Amino acid sequence: CASSWGPGANVLTF.

Ten or more counts support this clonotype. The chain carries TRBV28 and TRBJ2-1; tentative D call: TRBD2 (5 bases). Between the trimmed V and J ends, which lost 10 bases and 0 bases, there was a span of 10 bases. Germline assignment: CDR1 MDHEN and CDR2 SYDVKM. The CDR3 is made up of 13 amino acids. For the CDR3, the DNA is TGTGCCATAGTAGCGCGCTCCTACAATGAGCAGTTCTTC. It translates to CAIVARSYNEQFF.

This clonotype has only a few counts. The chain joins TRBV29-1 to TRBJ2-7; D unresolved. Germline V gives CDR1 SQVTM, CDR2 ANQGSEA. The V end lost 7 bases, the J end lost 4 bases, and 17 bases lay between the germline ends. This CDR3 has 13 amino acids. The CDR3 reads CSASGLGGYEQYF. CDR3 DNA sequence: TGCAGCGCCTCCGGTCTGGGCGGTTACGAGCAGTACTTC.

The table lists this clonotype with many counts. The gene calls are TRBV24-1 and TRBJ2-5, with 7 bases lining up with TRBD2. The CDR3 runs 13 residues. Trimming removed 8 bases from V and 3 bases from J; junction bases left unmatched: 5. Germline V gene sequence: CDR1 KGHDR, CDR2 SFDVKD. CDR3: CATKRGGEETQYF. The CDR3 DNA follows: TGTGCCACCAAGCGGGGAGGAGAAGAGACCCAGTACTTC.

Of note for this clonotype: Sequence at one end of the junction differs from germline and may be a read error. The chain combines TRBV18 with TRBJ1-1; TRBD1 agrees at 7 bases. CDR1 and CDR2 (germline): KGHSH, LQKENI. This CDR3 is built from 15 residues. DNA for the CDR3: TGTGCCAGCTCGCCACAGGGGTTCGGGAACACTGAAGCTTTCTTT. Amino acid sequence: CASSPQGFGNTEAFF.

The V call is TRBV7-2, the J call TRBJ1-1; D perhaps matches TRBD1 (6 bases). From germline, CDR1 is SGHTA and CDR2 FQGNSA. Between the trimmed V and J ends, which lost 5 bases and 1 base, there was a span of 14 bases. This CDR3 comprises 15 residues. The DNA for the CDR3 is TGTGCCAGCAGCATCCAGGGGTGGGAGAACACTGAAGCTTTCTTT. Amino acid sequence: CASSIQGWENTEAFF.

With regard to this clonotype: One base away lies a much larger clone, so this may be a sequencing read error. The chain links TRBV28 to TRBJ1-4; the D gene is possibly TRBD1 (5 bases). Germline V gives CDR1 MDHEN, CDR2 SYDVKM. This CDR3 has 14 amino acids. Trimming pared 6 bases from V and 2 bases from J, leaving 10 bases between. This chain's CDR3 is CASSPAGTNEKLFF. The CDR3 coding sequence is TGTGCCAGCAGCCCGGCAGGGACTAATGAAAAACTGTTTTTT.